The clone carrying this TCR beta chain was recorded a few times. Its antigen is as yet unknown. The Oncomine TCR Beta short-read assay was applied to DNA of cultured CD4+ T cells. Genomic DNA was extracted from cultured CD4+ T cells. TCRdb reanalysed the PCR reads using MiXCR and keeps one entry per CDR3 protein. Altogether under 20,000 distinct CDR3 sequences are present, around 29% being singletons, with the ten largest covering approximately 14%. The treatment is: approximately nine-day PBMC culture with coronavirus spike peptide pools or control peptides (ViraFEST assay). The CDR3 runs 15 residues. Trimming removed 9 bases from V and 2 bases from J; junction bases left unmatched: 10. The germline CDR1 and CDR2 sequences are KGHDR and SFDVKD. The record originates from a study of vaccination and CD4 T cells after COVID-19. Whole-study context: The BNT162b2 or mRNA-1273 vaccine was given to participants in two doses.

Sequenced: cultured CD4+ T cells from blood. The rearrangement joins TRBV24-1 to TRBJ2-3; 7 bases match TRBD1. The clonotype was recovered from a human donor with COVID-19. In DNA form, the CDR3 reads TGTGCCACCGGGGCGACAGGGAGTCCCACAGATACGCAGTATTTT. Translation gives CATGATGSPTDTQYF.